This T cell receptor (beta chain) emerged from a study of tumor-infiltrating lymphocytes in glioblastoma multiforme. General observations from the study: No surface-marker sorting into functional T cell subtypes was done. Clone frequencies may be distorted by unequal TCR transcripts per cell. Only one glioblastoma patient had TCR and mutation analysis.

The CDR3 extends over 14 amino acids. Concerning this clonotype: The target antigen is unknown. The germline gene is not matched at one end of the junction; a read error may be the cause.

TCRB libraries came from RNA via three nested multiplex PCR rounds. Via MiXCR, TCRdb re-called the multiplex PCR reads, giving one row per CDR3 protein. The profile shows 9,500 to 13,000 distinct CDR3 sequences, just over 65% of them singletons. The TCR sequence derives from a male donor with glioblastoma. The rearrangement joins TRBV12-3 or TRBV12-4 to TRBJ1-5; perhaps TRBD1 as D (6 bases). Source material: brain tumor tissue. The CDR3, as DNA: TGTGTCAGCCGTTTAACAGGGAGCAATCAGCCCCAGCATTTT. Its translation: CVSRLTGSNQPQHF.